Listed here is a single TCR beta chain. Using immunoSEQ multiplex PCR, the repertoire was profiled, and TCRdb retains in-frame clones only, with some absent. This table holds about 960,000 clones, more than 75% found once. This CDR3 spans 15 amino acids. Trimming shortened V by 5 bases and J by 0 bases, and 8 bases separated the two germline ends. CDR1 and CDR2 (germline): SGHTA, FQGTGA. This sample stems from a study of shared clonotypes between healthy human individuals. The rearrangement uses TRBV7-3 and TRBJ1-6, with D possibly TRBD1 on 6 matching bases. The receptor's source is a man between 18 and 29 years old in good health. Sequencing used memory CD4+ T cells sorted from blood. The subset is: CD45RA-negative fraction. The CDR3 here is CASSRDNSYNSPLHF. The CDR3 DNA reads TGTGCCAGCAGCCGGGACAACTCCTATAATTCACCCCTCCACTTT. Filled out from reference TRBV7-3 and TRBJ1-6, the complete variable domain reads GAGVSQTPSNKVTEKGKYVELRCDPISGHTALYWYRQSLGQGPEFLIYFQGTGAADDSGLPNDRFFAVRPEGSVSTLKIQRTERGDSAVYLCASSRDNSYNSPLHFGNGTRLTVT.